The text below deals with one T cell receptor (beta chain). Its antigen is unidentified. The V and J ends lost 4 bases and 8 bases respectively, with 10 bases between them. CDR1 is SGHDT, CDR2 YYEEEE, per germline. The CDR3 has 13 amino acids. All of the donors resided in Nashville, Tennessee, and each was a Caucasian adult. The data originate from a study of shared clonotypes between healthy human individuals. Overall study results and limits: Clonotypes which were not shared had lower generation probabilities than clonotypes that all four donors shared. In general, naive subsets displayed greater estimated richness than memory subsets did.

Clones were read by immunoSEQ multiplex PCR, and TCRdb kept only the in-frame ones, dropping some. Found here are fewer than 200,000 clones, over 85% of them singletons; the top ten hold more than 0.06%. The V and J genes are TRBV5-6 and TRBJ2-6; TRBD2 is a possible D gene (6 bases). This TCR was sampled from a woman aged 30 to 39 in good health. Sequencing was carried out using naive CD4+ T cells sorted from blood. Indicated subset: CD45RA+ positively selected. CDR3 in amino acids: CASSPGTSNVLTF. CDR3 sequence (DNA): TGTGCCAGCAGCCCCGGGACTTCCAACGTCCTGACTTTC.